This TCR beta chain was captured by sequencing in a study of blood T cell repertoires in COVID-19. The CDR3 covers 14 residues. In germline, CDR1 is SGHNT, CDR2 YENEEA. The V gene lost 0 bases and the J gene lost 3 bases, with 5 bases spanning the gap. The protocol was immunoSEQ multiplex PCR, while the TCRdb copy is restricted to in-frame clones and leaves out a portion. The table has under 250,000 clones, roughly four fifths seen once. The sample comprised peripheral blood. This receptor was obtained from a man aged 50 to 60 with acute or convalescent COVID-19. The V and J genes are TRBV11-3 and TRBJ2-2; D call uncertain. The CDR3 DNA reads TGTGCCAGCAGCTTAGACGGGTACACCGGGGAGCTGTTTTTT. This codes for CASSLDGYTGELFF.